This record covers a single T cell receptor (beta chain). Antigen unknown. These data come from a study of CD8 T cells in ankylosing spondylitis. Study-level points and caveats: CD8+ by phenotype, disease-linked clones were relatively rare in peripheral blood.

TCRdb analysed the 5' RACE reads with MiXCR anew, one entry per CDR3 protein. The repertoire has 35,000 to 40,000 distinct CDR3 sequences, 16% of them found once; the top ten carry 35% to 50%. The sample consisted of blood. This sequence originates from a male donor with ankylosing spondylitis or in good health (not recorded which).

In DNA form, the CDR3 reads TGTGCCAGCAGCAAAATCACCGGGACCTACTTGGACGGGGAGCTGTTTTTT. Its protein product is CASSKITGTYLDGELFF. The chain carries TRBV11-2 and TRBJ2-2; perhaps D is TRBD1 or TRBD2 (5 bases each). The V gene lost 5 bases and the J gene lost 7 bases, with 23 bases spanning the gap. Germline V gene sequence: CDR1 SGHAT, CDR2 FQNNGV. The CDR3 contains 17 residues.